This T cell receptor beta chain was found in a study of identical twins. In every case, the donor was a healthy Caucasian. In germline, CDR1 is ENHRY, CDR2 SYGVKD. The length of the CDR3 is 15 residues. With V trimmed by 4 bases and J by 6 bases, 6 bases remained unmatched. Study-wide points: Weaker excess sharing between twins was seen in beta out-of-frame sequences. In cord blood, abundant beta clonotypes had fewer insertions; memory showed no trend.

TCRdb called the 5' RACE reads again in MiXCR, with one record for every CDR3 protein. The sample has about 660,000 distinct CDR3 sequences; over 8.5% are singletons. This clonotype was detected only a few times. Its antigen is unknown. The data also belong to a second study, concerning yellow fever vaccine responses in identical twins.

The chain is built from TRBV10-3 and TRBJ2-1; 10 bases line up with TRBD1. The clonotype originates from a woman aged 18-35 years in good health. Specimen: PBMCs. DNA for the CDR3: TGTGCCATCAGTGCACCGGGACAGGGGTCCAATGAGCAGTTCTTC. Translation: CAISAPGQGSNEQFF.